This T cell receptor (beta chain) originates from a study of CD8 T cells in ankylosing spondylitis. Broader study findings: Disease-linked clones were found to be CD8+ and relatively rare in peripheral blood. Within ankylosing spondylitis blood, a TCR beta motif made up of seven to nine highly homologous variants appeared to be characteristic. Clones tied to disease were said to be significantly enriched in matched ankylosing spondylitis synovial fluid.

TCRdb passed the 5' RACE reads through MiXCR, listing each CDR3 protein once. The table includes hundreds of thousands of distinct CDR3 sequences, about an eighth detected once. A word on this clonotype: Its specificity is not known.

The trim removed 6 bases at V and 8 bases at J, leaving 9 bases unmatched. This CDR3 is built from 14 residues. This TCR was sampled from a male donor with ankylosing spondylitis. The chain combines TRBV12-3 or TRBV12-4 with TRBJ1-4; 7 nucleotides line up with TRBD1. Material: blood, either unsorted or a sorted T cell fraction (not recorded which). The chain's CDR3 is CASRLRQGREKLFF. For the CDR3, the DNA is TGTGCCAGCAGGCTTCGACAGGGAAGGGAAAAACTGTTTTTT.